One sample yielded the 13 T cell receptor beta chains listed below, sequenced in a study of shared clonotypes between healthy human individuals. Here immunoSEQ multiplex PCR was the method, and the copy in TCRdb shows in-frame clones only, minus some. The sample shows hundreds of thousands of clones, around three quarters of them seen only once. Material for sequencing was memory CD4+ T cells sorted from blood. The subset here: CD45RA-negative fraction. The receptors stem from a woman younger than 45 in good health.

The V gene is TRBV6-1, the J gene TRBJ1-1; no firm D call. V gave up 4 bases and J gave up 0 bases, with 12 bases separating them. Germline assignment: CDR1 MNHNS and CDR2 SASEGT. The CDR3 covers 15 residues. CDR3 amino acids: CASSGTNYLNTEAFF. The CDR3 DNA follows: TGTGCCAGCAGTGGAACAAACTACCTGAACACTGAAGCTTTCTTT.

This clone was observed many times. Different DNA sequences within this sample yield the same CDR3. The chain combines TRBV15 with TRBJ2-4, with 9 bases that match TRBD1. V lost 0 bases to trimming and J lost 9 bases; unmatched junction nucleotides: 6. This CDR3 has 15 residues. Germline V gives CDR1 LNHNV, CDR2 YYDKDF (reference sequence). The CDR3 sequence: CATSRDRDRVTIQYF. DNA of the CDR3: TGTGCCACCAGCAGAGATCGGGACAGGGTGACCATTCAGTACTTC.

The chain carries TRBV2 and TRBJ2-7; 11 bases agree with TRBD2. Trimming removed 4 bases from V and 3 bases from J; junction bases left unmatched: 5. This CDR3 comprises 15 residues. Germline V gives CDR1 SNHLY, CDR2 FYNNEI. The CDR3 reads CASSATGTSGYEQYF. The CDR3 nucleotides are TGTGCCAGCAGTGCAACTGGGACTAGCGGCTACGAGCAGTACTTC. Drawing the rest from reference TRBV2 and TRBJ2-7, the complete variable domain is EPEVTQTPSHQVTQMGQEVILRCVPISNHLYFYWYRQILGQKVEFLVSFYNNEISEKSEIFDDQFSVERPDGSNFTLKIRSTKLEDSAMYFCASSATGTSGYEQYFGPGTRLTVT.

This clone was detected many times. The chain uses TRBV7-8 and TRBJ2-3; no clear D gene. V dropped 0 bases and J dropped 1 base, with 8 bases sitting between them. The CDR3 is 15 residues long. In germline, CDR1 is SGHVS, CDR2 FQNEAQ. The CDR3 sequence is CASSLAGSGTDTQYF. The CDR3 DNA reads as TGTGCCAGCAGCTTAGCAGGGTCCGGCACAGATACGCAGTATTTT.

Regarding this clone: The sample holds other DNA sequences that translate to the same CDR3. V and J are TRBV6-5 and TRBJ2-7, with D hard to call. The germline V and J ends were trimmed by 2 bases and 2 bases, with 10 bases remaining between them. Looked up from germline, CDR1 is MNHEY and CDR2 is SVGAGI. There are 14 residues in the CDR3. CDR3 nucleotide sequence: TGTGCCAGCAGTTACCAAGCAGGCCCCTACGAGCAGTACTTC. Translation: CASSYQAGPYEQYF.

V gene TRBV19 combines with J gene TRBJ1-2; D is perhaps TRBD1 (5 bases). Per the germline V gene, CDR1 is LNHDA and CDR2 is SQIVND (reference sequence). This CDR3 contains 14 residues. Trimming cost V 6 bases and J 4 bases, with 15 bases left between them. In DNA form, the CDR3 reads TGTGCCAGTAGGAAGGACACGGGAGGCTATGGCTACACCTTC. Translation: CASRKDTGGYGYTF.

This clone was detected ten times or more. This chain joins TRBV25-1 and TRBJ1-2, with a tentative D call TRBD1 (5 bases). The length of the CDR3 is 12 residues. Deletions cut 4 bases from V and 4 bases from J, with 7 bases between. Germline lookup yields CDR1 MGHDK and CDR2 SYGVNS. The CDR3 spells CASSGDGYGYTF. CDR3 sequence (DNA): TGTGCCAGCAGTGGGGACGGCTATGGCTACACCTTC.

V and J are TRBV7-9 and TRBJ1-2; D possibly corresponds to TRBD1 (6 bases). This CDR3 region has 15 residues. Trimming removed 1 base at V and 3 bases at J, with 12 bases between. The germline CDR1 and CDR2 sequences are SEHNR and FQNEAQ (reference sequence). The CDR3 DNA reads TGTGCCAGCAGCTTAGACAGGGCCTTTCACTATGGCTACACCTTC. As protein: CASSLDRAFHYGYTF.

Points on this clone: Other DNA variants within this sample encode the same CDR3. The rearrangement uses TRBV18 and TRBJ1-1, with TRBD1 identical over 11 bases. With 4 bases clipped from V and 1 base from J, the junction kept 2 bases outside the gene matches. CDR3 length: 15 amino acids. Per the germline V gene, CDR1 is KGHSH and CDR2 is LQKENI. As DNA, the CDR3 is TGTGCCAGCTCACTAGGGACAGGGGGGAACACTGAAGCTTTCTTT. Translated, it gives CASSLGTGGNTEAFF.

The V call is TRBV11-3, the J call TRBJ1-1, with D possibly matching TRBD1 (5 bases). Germline CDR1 SGHNT, CDR2 YENEEA. This CDR3 is built from 14 residues. With 1 base removed from V and 5 bases from J, the gap between germline ends came to 11 bases. The CDR3 is CASSLGKGRTEAFF. In DNA, the CDR3 is TGTGCCAGCAGCTTAGGGAAGGGGCGGACTGAAGCTTTCTTT.

CDR3 sequence: CASSPQTGDQPQHF. The DNA of the CDR3 is TGTGCCAGCAGTCCTCAGACAGGGGATCAGCCCCAGCATTTT. The chain is built from TRBV28 and TRBJ1-5, with 8 bases aligning to TRBD1. The CDR3 is 14 amino acids. Germline values: CDR1 MDHEN, CDR2 SYDVKM. V trimming: 5 bases; J trimming: 5 bases; junction bases outside the gene matches: 5.

On this clone: The sample contains more than one DNA sequence encoding this CDR3. This chain joins TRBV28 and TRBJ2-2; D is undetermined. The CDR3 covers 11 residues. CDR1 and CDR2 from the germline V gene are MDHEN and SYDVKM. Trimming stripped 4 bases from V and 6 bases from J, with 3 bases between. CDR3 sequence reads: CASSSPGELFF. The DNA for the CDR3 is TGTGCCAGCAGTTCCCCCGGGGAGCTGTTTTTT.

This rearrangement joins TRBV6-4 to TRBJ2-3, with 8 nucleotides matching TRBD2. The CDR3 loop spans 14 amino acids. V trimming: 5 bases; J trimming: 4 bases; junction bases outside the gene matches: 5. Per germline, CDR1 MRHNA and CDR2 SNTAGT. The CDR3 here is CASSLSGRPDTQYF. The CDR3 nucleotides read TGTGCCAGCAGTTTAAGCGGGAGACCAGATACGCAGTATTTT.